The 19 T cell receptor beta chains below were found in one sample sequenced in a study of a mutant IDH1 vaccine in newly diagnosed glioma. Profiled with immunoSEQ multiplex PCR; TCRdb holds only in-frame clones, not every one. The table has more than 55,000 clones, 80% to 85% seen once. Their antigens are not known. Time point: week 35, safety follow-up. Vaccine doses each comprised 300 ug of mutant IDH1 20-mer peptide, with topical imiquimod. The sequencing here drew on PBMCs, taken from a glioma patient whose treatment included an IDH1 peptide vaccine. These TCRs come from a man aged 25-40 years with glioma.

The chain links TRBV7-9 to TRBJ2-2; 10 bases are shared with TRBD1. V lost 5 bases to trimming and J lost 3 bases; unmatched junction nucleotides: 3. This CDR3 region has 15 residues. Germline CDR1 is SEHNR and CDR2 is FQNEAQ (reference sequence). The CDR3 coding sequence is TGTGCCAGCAGCCCCGGGACAGGGGACACCGGGGAGCTGTTTTTT. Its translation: CASSPGTGDTGELFF.

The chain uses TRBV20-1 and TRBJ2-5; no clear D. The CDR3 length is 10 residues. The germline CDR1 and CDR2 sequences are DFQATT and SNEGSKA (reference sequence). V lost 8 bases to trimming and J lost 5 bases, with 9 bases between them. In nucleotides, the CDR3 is TGCAGTCCAAAGGGTGAGACCCAGTACTTC. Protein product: CSPKGETQYF.

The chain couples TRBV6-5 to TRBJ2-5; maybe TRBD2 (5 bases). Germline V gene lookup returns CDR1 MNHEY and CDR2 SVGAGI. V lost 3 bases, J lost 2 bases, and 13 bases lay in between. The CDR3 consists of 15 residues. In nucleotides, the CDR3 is TGTGCCAGCAGTTATCGAGGGTCCCCTCAAGAGACCCAGTACTTC. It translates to CASSYRGSPQETQYF.

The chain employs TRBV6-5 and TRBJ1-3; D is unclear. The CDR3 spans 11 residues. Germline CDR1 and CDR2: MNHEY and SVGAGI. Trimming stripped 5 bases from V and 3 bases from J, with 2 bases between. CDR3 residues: CASSLGNTIYF. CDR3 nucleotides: TGTGCCAGCAGTCTTGGAAACACCATATATTTT.

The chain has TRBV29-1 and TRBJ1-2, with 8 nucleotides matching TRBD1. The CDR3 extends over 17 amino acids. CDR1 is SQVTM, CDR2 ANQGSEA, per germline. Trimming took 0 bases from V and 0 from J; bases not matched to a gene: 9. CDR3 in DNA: TGCAGCGTTGAAGATCGGGTGCAGGGGGCGGCTAACTATGGCTACACCTTC. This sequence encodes CSVEDRVQGAANYGYTF. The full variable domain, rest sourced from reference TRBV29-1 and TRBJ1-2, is SAVISQKPSRDICQRGTSLTIQCQVDSQVTMMFWYRQQPGQSLTLIATANQGSEATYESGFVIDKFPISRPNLTFSTLTVSNMSPEDSSIYLCSVEDRVQGAANYGYTFGSGTRLTVV.

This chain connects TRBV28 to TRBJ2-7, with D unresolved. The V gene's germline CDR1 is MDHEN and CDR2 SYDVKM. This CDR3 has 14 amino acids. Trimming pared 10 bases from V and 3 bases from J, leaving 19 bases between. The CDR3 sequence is CATLGAPTIYEQYF. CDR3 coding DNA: TGTGCCACTTTAGGAGCCCCAACAATCTACGAGCAGTACTTC.

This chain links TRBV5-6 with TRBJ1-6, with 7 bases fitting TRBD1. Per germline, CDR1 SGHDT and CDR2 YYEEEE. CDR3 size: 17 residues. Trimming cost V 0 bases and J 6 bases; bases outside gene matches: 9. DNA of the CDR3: TGTGCCAGCAGCTTGGGGCCCGTCGGGACAGTTAATTCACCCCTCCACTTT. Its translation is CASSLGPVGTVNSPLHF.

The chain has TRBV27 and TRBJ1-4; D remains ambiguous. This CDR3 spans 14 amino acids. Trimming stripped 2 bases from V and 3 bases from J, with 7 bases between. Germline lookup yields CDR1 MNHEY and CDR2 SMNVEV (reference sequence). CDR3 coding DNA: TGTGCCAGCAGTTTAATATCCGCTAATGAAAAACTGTTTTTT. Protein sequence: CASSLISANEKLFF.

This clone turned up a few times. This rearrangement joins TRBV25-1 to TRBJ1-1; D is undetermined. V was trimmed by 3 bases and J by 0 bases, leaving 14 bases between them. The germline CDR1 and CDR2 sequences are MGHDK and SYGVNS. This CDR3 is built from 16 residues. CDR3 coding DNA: TGTGCCAGCAGTGATGTGGGAGAAGGCCTGAACACTGAAGCTTTCTTT. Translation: CASSDVGEGLNTEAFF.

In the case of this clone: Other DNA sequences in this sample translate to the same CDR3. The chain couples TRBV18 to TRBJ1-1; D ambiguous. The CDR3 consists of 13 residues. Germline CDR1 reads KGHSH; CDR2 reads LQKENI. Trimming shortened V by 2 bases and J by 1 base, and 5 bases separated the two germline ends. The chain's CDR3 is CASSPTQNTEAFF. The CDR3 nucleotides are TGTGCCAGCTCACCAACGCAGAACACTGAAGCTTTCTTT.

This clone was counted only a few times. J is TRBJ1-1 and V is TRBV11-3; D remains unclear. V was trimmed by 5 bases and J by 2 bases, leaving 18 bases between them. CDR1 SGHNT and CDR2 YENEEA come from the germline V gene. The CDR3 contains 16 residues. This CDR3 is CASSPTETAINTEAFF. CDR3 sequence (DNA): TGTGCCAGCAGCCCAACTGAGACGGCGATCAACACTGAAGCTTTCTTT.

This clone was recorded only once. In DNA form, the CDR3 reads TGTGTGTGGGGGGCGAGCACAGATACGCAGTATTTT. It translates to CVWGASTDTQYF. The rearrangement joins TRBV7-9 to TRBJ2-3; D may match TRBD1 or TRBD2 (6 bases each). CDR1 is SEHNR, CDR2 FQNEAQ, per germline (reference sequence). CDR3 length equals 12 residues.

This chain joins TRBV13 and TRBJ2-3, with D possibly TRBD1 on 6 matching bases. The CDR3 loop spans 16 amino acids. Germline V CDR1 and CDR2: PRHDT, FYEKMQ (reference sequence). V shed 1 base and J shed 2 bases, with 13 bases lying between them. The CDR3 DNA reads TGTGCCAGCAGCTTAGATACCGGACAGAACACAGATACGCAGTATTTT. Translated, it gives CASSLDTGQNTDTQYF.

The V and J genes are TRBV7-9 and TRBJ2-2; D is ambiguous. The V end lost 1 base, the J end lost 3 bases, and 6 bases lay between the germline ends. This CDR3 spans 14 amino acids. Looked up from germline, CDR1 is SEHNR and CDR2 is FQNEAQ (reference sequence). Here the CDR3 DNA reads TGTGCCAGCAGCTTAGATGGATACACCGGGGAGCTGTTTTTT. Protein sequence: CASSLDGYTGELFF.

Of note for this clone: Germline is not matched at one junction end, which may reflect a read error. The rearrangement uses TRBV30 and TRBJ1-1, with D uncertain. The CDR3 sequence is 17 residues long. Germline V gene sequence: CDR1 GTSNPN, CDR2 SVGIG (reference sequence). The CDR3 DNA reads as TGTGCCTGGAGTGTAGGTGGGGAAACTACGATGAAGACTGAAGCTTTCTTT. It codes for CAWSVGGETTMKTEAFF.

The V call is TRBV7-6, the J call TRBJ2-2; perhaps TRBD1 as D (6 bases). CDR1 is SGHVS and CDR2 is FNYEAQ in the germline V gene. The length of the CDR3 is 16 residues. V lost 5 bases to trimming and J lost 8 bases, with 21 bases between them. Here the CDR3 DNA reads TGTGCCAGCAGCGCCCGGGACAAGAGGAACGGTGGGGAGCTGTTTTTT. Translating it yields CASSARDKRNGGELFF.

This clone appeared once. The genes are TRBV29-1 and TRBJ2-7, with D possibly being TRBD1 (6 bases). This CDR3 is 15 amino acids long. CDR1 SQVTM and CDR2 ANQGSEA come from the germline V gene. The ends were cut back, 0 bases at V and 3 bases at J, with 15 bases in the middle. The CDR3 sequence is CSVEDGRQGYYEQYF. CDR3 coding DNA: TGCAGCGTTGAAGATGGGCGGCAGGGGTACTACGAGCAGTACTTC.

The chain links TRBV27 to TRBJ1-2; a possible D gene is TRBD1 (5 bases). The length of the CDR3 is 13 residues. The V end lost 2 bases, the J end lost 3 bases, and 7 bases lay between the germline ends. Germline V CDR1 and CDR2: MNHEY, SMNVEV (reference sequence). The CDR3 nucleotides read TGTGCCAGCAGTTTAACAGGCGACTATGGCTACACCTTC. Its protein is CASSLTGDYGYTF.

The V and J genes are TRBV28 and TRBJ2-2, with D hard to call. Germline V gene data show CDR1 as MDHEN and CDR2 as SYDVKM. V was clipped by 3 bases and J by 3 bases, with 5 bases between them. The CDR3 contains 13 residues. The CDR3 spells CASSFRYTGELFF. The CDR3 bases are TGTGCCAGCAGTTTCAGATACACCGGGGAGCTGTTTTTT.